Given below is one T cell receptor (beta chain) in context. The CDR3 spans 16 residues. Trimming pared 3 bases from V and 1 base from J, leaving 15 bases between. Per germline, CDR1 LGHNA and CDR2 YSLEER. The data derive from a study of B cell selection in AIRE deficiency. CD4+CD127+ cells were sorted as the conventional CD4 T cells. TCRdb keeps only in-frame clones here, not all; method: immunoSEQ multiplex PCR. Seen here are over 20,000 clones, roughly 97% observed once, and the top ten hold around 0.33%. The sequencing sample was made of conventional CD4+ T cells sorted from PBMCs. This TCR came from a human donor with AIRE deficiency. The chain combines TRBV4-3 with TRBJ1-1; TRBD1 might be the D (5 bases). The CDR3 loop is CASSQDWGLANTEAFF. The DNA for the CDR3 is TGCGCCAGCAGCCAGGACTGGGGGTTGGCGAACACTGAAGCTTTCTTT.